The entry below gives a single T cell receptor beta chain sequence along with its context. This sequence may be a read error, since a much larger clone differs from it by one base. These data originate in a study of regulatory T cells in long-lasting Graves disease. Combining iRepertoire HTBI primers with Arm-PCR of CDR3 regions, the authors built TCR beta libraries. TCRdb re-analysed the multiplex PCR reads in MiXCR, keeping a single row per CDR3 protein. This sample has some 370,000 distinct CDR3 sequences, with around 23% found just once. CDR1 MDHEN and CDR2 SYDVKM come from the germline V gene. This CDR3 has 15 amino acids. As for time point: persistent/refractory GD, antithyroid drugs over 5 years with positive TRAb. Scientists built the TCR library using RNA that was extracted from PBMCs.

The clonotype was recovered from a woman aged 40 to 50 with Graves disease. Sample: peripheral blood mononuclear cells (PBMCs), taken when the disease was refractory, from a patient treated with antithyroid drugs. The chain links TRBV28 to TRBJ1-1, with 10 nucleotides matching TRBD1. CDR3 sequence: CAGSPRTGGTTEAFF. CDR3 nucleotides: TGTGCCGGCAGTCCAAGGACAGGGGGAACCACTGAAGCTTTCTTT.